Presented here are 31 T cell receptor beta chains from one specimen sequenced in a study of blood T cell repertoires in COVID-19 (dated by TCRdb to 2019 to 2021). Preparation of the library involved the immunoSEQ multiplex PCR assay. In TCRdb, the immuneACCESS table is reduced to in-frame sequences with V and J assigned. These tables do not hold every clone; where another copy was compared, an unresolved V gene accounts for under half, and the others remain unexplained. The table for this sample lists 30,000 to 40,000 clones; around 89% of them were counted only once. Less than 30% of the sample rests with the top ten. The source material was peripheral blood. These receptor sequences come from a man aged 55 to 70 with active or convalescent COVID-19.

The J gene is TRBJ2-1, the V gene TRBV11-3; D perhaps matches TRBD1 (5 bases). Trimming cost V 1 base and J 9 bases, with 13 bases left between them. The CDR3 sequence is 14 residues long. From germline, CDR1 is SGHNT and CDR2 YENEEA. As DNA, the CDR3 is TGTGCCAGCAGCTTAGGACCCCAGGGTAGTGAGCAGTTCTTC. Translating it yields CASSLGPQGSEQFF.

V and J are TRBV5-1 and TRBJ2-2; 9 bases agree with TRBD2. J gave up 2 bases and V 3 bases, and 5 bases lay outside the gene matches. Germline V gene lookup returns CDR1 SGHRS and CDR2 YFSETQ. The CDR3 loop spans 16 amino acids. This chain's CDR3 is CASSSTSGENTGELFF. DNA of the CDR3: TGCGCCAGCAGCTCGACTAGCGGAGAAAACACCGGGGAGCTGTTTTTT.

This clone came up a few times. The chain uses TRBV4-1 and TRBJ2-7; 9 nucleotides match TRBD1. V was pared by 4 bases and J by 4 bases, with 11 bases of the junction left unmatched. This CDR3 is 16 amino acids long. Germline values: CDR1 MGHRA, CDR2 YSYEKL. DNA for the CDR3: TGCGCCAGCAGCCGAACCGGGGGACAGGGTATTTACGAGCAGTACTTC. This sequence encodes CASSRTGGQGIYEQYF.

This chain links TRBV5-4 with TRBJ2-7; 14 bases fit TRBD2. The V gene end was trimmed by 6 bases and the J gene end by 2 bases; junction bases not matched to a gene: 10. CDR3 size: 17 residues. Germline CDR1 is SGHNT and CDR2 is YYREEE (reference sequence). CDR3 nucleotides: TGTGCCAGCACCCCGGGGGGACTAGCGGGAGAGGCCTACGAGCAGTACTTC. Translated: CASTPGGLAGEAYEQYF.

This clone has just a few counts. This chain connects TRBV29-1 to TRBJ1-2; D is unresolved. CDR3 length: 10 residues. Germline V gene data show CDR1 as SQVTM and CDR2 as ANQGSEA. Trimming removed 4 bases from V and 7 bases from J, with 7 bases in between. CDR3 amino acids: CSVGYSGYTF. The CDR3 nucleotides are TGCAGCGTTGGGTACAGTGGCTACACCTTC.

The chain couples TRBV6-2 or TRBV6-3 to TRBJ2-7; maybe TRBD2 (6 bases). The germline V and J ends were trimmed by 2 bases and 4 bases, with 18 bases remaining between them. The CDR3 runs 16 residues. CDR1 is MNHEY, CDR2 SVGEGT, per germline. This CDR3 reads CASSYPNLEGLYEQYF. For the CDR3, the DNA is TGTGCCAGCAGTTACCCAAACCTGGAGGGGTTATACGAGCAGTACTTC.

This clone has only one observation. The chain joins TRBV15 to TRBJ2-7; D is possibly TRBD2 (5 bases). The CDR3 sequence is 16 residues long. Between the trimmed V and J ends, which lost 0 bases and 3 bases, there was a span of 15 bases. The germline gives CDR1 LNHNV, CDR2 YYDKDF (reference sequence). In DNA form, the CDR3 reads TGTGCCACCAGCAGAGATTTCCGGGAAGGGCACTACGAGCAGTACTTC. Translated, it gives CATSRDFREGHYEQYF. The variable domain in full, completed from reference TRBV15 and TRBJ2-7, reads DAMVIQNPRYQVTQFGKPVTLSCSQTLNHNVMYWYQQKSSQAPKLLFHYYDKDFNNEADTPDNFQSRRPNTSFCFLDIRSPGLGDTAMYLCATSRDFREGHYEQYFGPGTRLTVT.

V is TRBV5-4 and J is TRBJ2-3; 7 positions agree with TRBD1. The CDR3 runs 16 residues. V was clipped by 4 bases and J by 8 bases; unmatched bases: 16. Germline V gene data show CDR1 as SGHNT and CDR2 as YYREEE (reference sequence). CDR3 DNA: TGTGCCAGCAGCCCAAATTTCGGGACAGCAATCCCTACGCAGTATTTT. The encoded protein is CASSPNFGTAIPTQYF.

V usage is TRBV5-1 and J usage is TRBJ2-5; 8 bases are shared with TRBD2. This CDR3 contains 14 residues. J gave up 5 bases and V 2 bases, and 5 bases lay outside the gene matches. Germline CDR1 is SGHRS and CDR2 is YFSETQ. CDR3 sequence: CASSLTPGGETQYF. The CDR3 nucleotides are TGCGCCAGCAGCTTAACTCCGGGGGGGGAGACCCAGTACTTC.

V is TRBV5-1 and J is TRBJ1-1; 9 bases are a match to TRBD1. The trim removed 0 bases at V and 5 bases at J, leaving 5 bases unmatched. This CDR3 region has 15 residues. Looked up from germline, CDR1 is SGHRS and CDR2 is YFSETQ. CDR3 sequence reads: CASSLGDRGATEAFF. CDR3 in DNA: TGCGCCAGCAGCTTGGGTGACAGGGGGGCGACTGAAGCTTTCTTT.

This chain links TRBV5-1 with TRBJ1-3; no firm D call. This CDR3 has 16 residues. CDR1 is SGHRS, CDR2 YFSETQ, per germline. V dropped 4 bases and J dropped 1 base, with 15 bases sitting between them. CDR3 amino acids: CASSLGSAVSGNTIYF. The CDR3 DNA is TGCGCCAGCAGCCTTGGTTCAGCGGTGTCTGGAAACACCATATATTTT.

CDR3 amino acids: CASSLGDRDSGELFF. The CDR3, as DNA: TGTGCCAGCAGCTTGGGGGACAGGGATAGCGGGGAGCTGTTTTTT. V is TRBV5-4 and J is TRBJ2-2, with 9 bases identical to TRBD1. From germline, CDR1 is SGHNT and CDR2 YYREEE (reference sequence). Losses at the gene ends were 0 bases for V and 7 bases for J; bases not matched to a gene: 4. CDR3 length: 15 residues.

The genes are TRBV30 and TRBJ2-2; 7 nucleotides line up with TRBD2. The trim removed 0 bases at V and 7 bases at J, leaving 8 bases unmatched. The CDR3 is 15 amino acids. Looked up from germline, CDR1 is GTSNPN and CDR2 is SVGIG (reference sequence). This CDR3 is CAWSVGGTISGELFF. CDR3 DNA sequence: TGTGCCTGGAGTGTCGGTGGGACTATCAGCGGGGAGCTGTTTTTT.

V gene TRBV28 combines with J gene TRBJ2-2, with TRBD2 matching 9 bases. The CDR3 has 15 amino acids. V dropped 6 bases and J dropped 8; count of bases not matched to a gene: 10. CDR1 MDHEN and CDR2 SYDVKM come from the germline V gene. CDR3 sequence: CASRSSGSGSGELFF. CDR3 sequence (DNA): TGTGCCAGCAGATCTTCAGGTAGCGGGAGTGGGGAGCTGTTTTTT.

The genes are TRBV28 and TRBJ2-3; TRBD2 matches 14 bases. V lost 4 bases, J lost 6 bases, and 9 bases stayed unmatched. From germline, CDR1 is MDHEN and CDR2 SYDVKM. The CDR3 totals 17 residues. The CDR3 sequence is CASSSMTSGRALDTQYF. For the CDR3, the DNA is TGTGCCAGCAGTTCTATGACTAGCGGGAGGGCCCTTGATACGCAGTATTTT.

The chain is built from TRBV6-1 and TRBJ1-4; D is undetermined. The CDR3 contains 14 residues. Germline V CDR1 and CDR2: MNHNS, SASEGT. Trimming removed 2 bases at V and 3 bases at J, with 7 bases between. CDR3 in amino acids: CASSERQANEKLFF. In DNA form, the CDR3 reads TGTGCCAGCAGTGAAAGGCAGGCTAATGAAAAACTGTTTTTT.

V gene TRBV19 combines with J gene TRBJ2-7, with D perhaps TRBD2 (6 bases). The CDR3 consists of 15 residues. Trimming left V 0 bases short and J 3 bases short, with 12 bases between. Germline-derived CDR1 and CDR2 are LNHDA and SQIVND (reference sequence). The CDR3 sequence is CASSIDGQGGYEQYF. The CDR3 DNA reads TGTGCCAGTAGTATAGATGGGCAGGGAGGCTACGAGCAGTACTTC.

The J gene is TRBJ1-4, the V gene TRBV11-2; 7 bases agree with TRBD1. With 3 bases clipped from V and 2 bases from J, the junction kept 15 bases outside the gene matches. CDR3 size: 19 residues. Germline V gene lookup returns CDR1 SGHAT and CDR2 FQNNGV. CDR3 sequence (DNA): TGTGCCAGCAGCTTTCACACAGACAGGGTGTATATGACTAATGAAAAACTGTTTTTT. It translates to CASSFHTDRVYMTNEKLFF.

V and J are TRBV6-5 and TRBJ2-5; no clear D gene. The V end was cut by 0 bases, the J end by 1 base, with 12 bases between. Germline V gene lookup returns CDR1 MNHEY and CDR2 SVGAGI. The CDR3 runs 16 residues. The CDR3 DNA reads as TGTGCCAGCAGTTACTCGAGAGGCGAACCCCAAGAGACCCAGTACTTC. Protein: CASSYSRGEPQETQYF.

This chain connects TRBV15 to TRBJ2-1, with 12 bases matching TRBD2. After removal of 8 bases from V and 7 bases from J, the junction contained 21 bases not matched to a gene. Germline CDR1 is LNHNV and CDR2 is YYDKDF (reference sequence). The CDR3 sequence is 19 residues long. The chain's CDR3 is CATATGGVSSGRAGNEQFF. DNA for the CDR3: TGTGCCACCGCGACAGGGGGTGTCTCTAGCGGGAGGGCTGGGAATGAGCAGTTCTTC.

This clone was observed a single time. V and J are TRBV19 and TRBJ2-2; D remains unclear. The germline V and J ends were trimmed by 3 bases and 0 bases, with 5 bases remaining between them. This CDR3 region has 14 residues. The germline CDR1 and CDR2 sequences are LNHDA and SQIVND (reference sequence). CDR3 residues: CASSIQTNTGELFF. The CDR3 DNA reads as TGTGCCAGTAGTATCCAGACGAACACCGGGGAGCTGTTTTTT.

The J gene is TRBJ2-3, the V gene TRBV7-8; D is unclear. Germline V gives CDR1 SGHVS, CDR2 FQNEAQ. CDR3 size: 12 residues. Trimming left V 5 bases short and J 14 bases short, with 17 bases between. CDR3 nucleotide sequence: TGTGCCAGCAGCCAAACCGGTTTGTTGGTGTATTTT. It encodes CASSQTGLLVYF.

This CDR3 is CASSLRGSGSGELFF. CDR3 DNA sequence: TGTGCCAGCAGTTTAAGGGGGTCGGGTTCCGGGGAGCTGTTTTTT. The V and J genes are TRBV28 and TRBJ2-2, with a possible D match to TRBD1 (6 bases). From germline, CDR1 is MDHEN and CDR2 SYDVKM. Deletions cut 2 bases from V and 6 bases from J, with 13 bases between. CDR3 length: 15 residues.

This chain connects TRBV19 to TRBJ1-4; D remains unclear. Germline CDR1 is LNHDA and CDR2 is SQIVND (reference sequence). This CDR3 comprises 16 residues. The germline V and J ends were trimmed by 4 bases and 2 bases, with 14 bases remaining between them. The chain's CDR3 is CASSTSASRTNEKLFF. The DNA for the CDR3 is TGTGCCAGTAGTACCAGCGCCTCTAGGACTAATGAAAAACTGTTTTTT.

The CDR3 region is CAWSVPGLAEHEQYF. CDR3 in DNA: TGTGCCTGGAGTGTACCGGGACTAGCGGAGCACGAGCAGTACTTC. The rearrangement joins TRBV30 to TRBJ2-7, with 11 bases fitting TRBD2. J lost 5 bases, V lost 0 bases, and 6 bases had no gene match. Per the germline V gene, CDR1 is GTSNPN and CDR2 is SVGIG (reference sequence). The CDR3 is 15 amino acids.

CDR3 nucleotide sequence: TGTGCCAGCTCACCGAGACAGGGGAAAGAGACCCAGTACTTC. Its translation is CASSPRQGKETQYF. The rearrangement uses TRBV18 and TRBJ2-5; 8 nucleotides line up with TRBD1. The length of the CDR3 is 14 residues. Germline-derived CDR1 and CDR2 are KGHSH and LQKENI. J lost 3 bases, V lost 3 bases, and 3 bases had no gene match.

The rearrangement links TRBV2 to TRBJ2-7; TRBD1 might be the D (6 bases). CDR3 size: 13 residues. Germline V gene data show CDR1 as SNHLY and CDR2 as FYNNEI. Trimming took off 7 bases at V and 2 bases at J, with 12 bases between the two ends. CDR3 amino acids: CASTQGRTYEQYF. CDR3 DNA sequence: TGTGCCAGCACACAGGGTCGCACCTACGAGCAGTACTTC. The full variable domain, its missing parts supplied by reference TRBV2 and TRBJ2-7, is EPEVTQTPSHQVTQMGQEVILRCVPISNHLYFYWYRQILGQKVEFLVSFYNNEISEKSEIFDDQFSVERPDGSNFTLKIRSTKLEDSAMYFCASTQGRTYEQYFGPGTRLTVT.

The chain employs TRBV29-1 and TRBJ1-4, with 9 positions matching TRBD1. V was pared by 5 bases and J by 4 bases, with 5 bases of the junction left unmatched. This CDR3 is 14 amino acids long. Germline V gene sequence: CDR1 SQVTM, CDR2 ANQGSEA. In DNA, the CDR3 is TGCAGCGTTATGGACAGGGGTTATAATGAAAAACTGTTTTTT. Encoded protein: CSVMDRGYNEKLFF.

The chain couples TRBV5-6 to TRBJ2-6; no clear D gene. The germline CDR1 and CDR2 sequences are SGHDT and YYEEEE. Between the trimmed V and J ends, which lost 0 bases and 0 bases, there was a span of 10 bases. This CDR3 is 17 amino acids long. The chain's CDR3 is CASSLDSYRSGANVLTF. For the CDR3, the DNA is TGTGCCAGCAGCTTGGACAGCTATCGCTCTGGGGCCAACGTCCTGACTTTC.

The chain is built from TRBV28 and TRBJ1-1, with D perhaps TRBD1 (5 bases). The germline V and J ends were trimmed by 5 bases and 1 base, with 14 bases remaining between them. Germline V lookup: CDR1 MDHEN, CDR2 SYDVKM. This CDR3 has 15 residues. The CDR3, as DNA: TGTGCCAGCAGTCAGGCTGAGACAGAGAACACTGAAGCTTTCTTT. Its protein is CASSQAETENTEAFF.

The chain joins TRBV27 to TRBJ2-1; D might be TRBD2 (5 bases). The germline V and J ends were trimmed by 3 bases and 6 bases, with 12 bases remaining between them. The length of the CDR3 is 14 residues. In germline, CDR1 is MNHEY, CDR2 SMNVEV (reference sequence). As DNA, the CDR3 is TGTGCCAGCAGTTTCGGAGTGGGGAGCAATGAGCAGTTCTTC. Residues: CASSFGVGSNEQFF.